This TCR beta chain was identified during a study of T-cell reconstitution after alpha-beta-depleted transplantation in children. General study points: Surviving thymic progenitors and recipient T cells were the source of high TCRbeta diversity at day 60 in some patients. Fresh T-cell production supplied most of the T-cell counts and diversity seen one year after transplant. Where alpha-beta T cells came from about two months after transplant was reportedly several hundred expanded graft clones.

This sample's TCRbeta library carried unique molecular identifier barcodes. Via MiXCR, TCRdb re-called the PCR reads, giving one row per CDR3 protein. The repertoire holds just over 950,000 distinct CDR3 sequences, with under 30% as singletons. As concerns this clonotype: Its antigen is still unknown.

This receptor was taken from a boy under three years old who had a stem cell transplant for SCID, so the T cells may come from the graft donor. The specimen comprised PBMCs, mostly from graft donor cells, sampled 360 days after TCRalphabeta/CD19-depleted stem cell transplant.

The CDR3 DNA reads TGTGCCATCAGCTCCCTAGCAGAGGGTGAGCAGTTCTTC. It yields the protein CAISSLAEGEQFF. The rearrangement links TRBV10-3 to TRBJ2-1, with TRBD2 as a possible D gene (5 bases). The CDR3 loop spans 13 amino acids. V gave up 6 bases and J gave up 9 bases, with 15 bases separating them. The germline gives CDR1 ENHRY, CDR2 SYGVKD.